This TCR beta chain was retrieved from a study of blood T cell repertoires in COVID-19. Background on the study: Acute-phase and convalescent COVID-19 samples originated in the United States, Italy and Spain. T cells, B-cell-depleted T cells, or PBMCs supplied cDNA or gDNA.

In germline, CDR1 is SGHRS, CDR2 YFSETQ. There are 14 residues in the CDR3. The junction had 3 bases not matched to a gene; V was cut back by 4 bases and J by 0 bases. Per the original methods: Using reference gene primer amplification, nucleated cell counts were estimated. The repertoire was sequenced with immunoSEQ multiplex PCR; TCRdb's copy has only in-frame clones and lacks some. V, J and clone size reflect that table, while D and trimming were determined from the DNA. Here the sample spans 310,000 or so clones, 89% being singletons. Turning to this clone: Other DNA sequences in the sample encode the same CDR3.

The receptor was isolated from a man aged 18 to 30 who had recovered from COVID-19. This chain links TRBV5-1 with TRBJ1-1; 7 bases match TRBD1. The sequenced sample was peripheral blood. CDR3 residues: CASSLGTVNTEAFF. The CDR3 region has the DNA TGCGCCAGCAGCCTCGGGACAGTGAACACTGAAGCTTTCTTT.